This TCR beta chain was sequenced for a study of identifying expanded T cells in peripheral blood. Sequencing used immunoSEQ multiplex PCR; TCRdb keeps in-frame clones, though not all of them. The repertoire holds some 76,000 clones, with 85% to 90% as singletons. The CDR3 runs 13 residues. In germline, CDR1 is MDHEN, CDR2 SYDVKM. Trimming cost V 5 bases and J 8 bases; bases outside gene matches: 6. The TCR sequence derives from a person aged 18 to 70 in good health. V is TRBV28 and J is TRBJ2-3; 8 bases agree with TRBD2. Sequencing input: blood. CDR3 amino acids: CASSPGTSSTQYF. In DNA form, the CDR3 reads TGTGCCAGCAGTCCCGGGACTAGTTCTACGCAGTATTTT.